This TCR beta chain was profiled in a study of cytomegalovirus exposure and HLA in healthy donors. About the research overall: Earlier, 95 million to 140 million unique TCR beta sequences were recovered from roughly 170 million T cells by an analysis.

The V segment lost 4 bases and the J segment 1 base; nucleotides outside the gene matches: 5. Germline values: CDR1 SGHNT, CDR2 YYREEE (reference sequence). The CDR3 has 16 residues. The PCR used 60 Vbeta and 13 Jbeta primers. TCRdb's copy holds only in-frame clones and misses some; the assay was immunoSEQ multiplex PCR. Among 150,000 to 200,000 clones, roughly 80% were seen once, and the ten largest hold roughly 7.6%. This clone was detected once. Its specificity is unknown. Study findings and constraints: The investigators catalogued about 170 TCR beta chains as cytomegalovirus-associated.

Sequencing was carried out using PBMCs. The chain employs TRBV5-4 and TRBJ2-1; 10 positions match TRBD2. This clonotype originated in a woman in her thirties or forties in good health and CMV-seropositive. The CDR3 DNA follows: TGTGCCAGCAGCGGCCCGACTAGCGGGTCCTACAATGAGCAGTTCTTC. Amino acids: CASSGPTSGSYNEQFF. Complete variable domain (other parts from reference TRBV5-4 and TRBJ2-1): ETGVTQSPTHLIKTRGQQVTLRCSSQSGHNTVSWYQQALGQGPQFIFQYYREEENGRGNFPPRFSGLQFPNYSSELNVNALELDDSALYLCASSGPTSGSYNEQFFGPGTRLTVL.